A single sample is the source of the 16 T cell receptor beta chains below, sequenced in a study of T cells after yellow fever vaccination. TCRdb passed the 5' RACE reads through MiXCR, listing each CDR3 protein once. The data contain a few hundred thousand distinct CDR3 sequences, approximately 5.7% of them singletons. This specimen was PBMCs, taken 5 days after the yellow fever booster vaccination. These receptor sequences come from a man aged 30 to 39 who received the YFV17D yellow fever vaccine.

About this clonotype itself: One junction end does not reproduce the germline sequence, and a read error may be involved. The chain employs TRBV20-1 and TRBJ2-1, with a tentative D call TRBD1 (8 bases). The CDR3 consists of 16 residues. The germline CDR1 and CDR2 sequences are DFQATT and SNEGSKA (reference sequence). The DNA of the CDR3 is TGCTGTGCTAGAATCGCAAGGACAGGGAGGGGTAATGAGCAGTTCTTC. It is translated as CCARIARTGRGNEQFF.

The rearrangement joins TRBV20-1 to TRBJ2-7, with D possibly matching TRBD2 (6 bases). The V gene's germline CDR1 is DFQATT and CDR2 SNEGSKA (reference sequence). Trimming shortened V by 6 bases and J by 4 bases, and 19 bases separated the two germline ends. CDR3 length equals 14 residues. The DNA of the CDR3 is TGCAGTGCGCAACGCACCGGAGGGGCTTACGAGCAGTACTTC. This gives the protein CSAQRTGGAYEQYF.

The V and J genes are TRBV20-1 and TRBJ2-7, with 11 nucleotides matching TRBD2. Germline CDR1 DFQATT, CDR2 SNEGSKA (reference sequence). V trimming: 3 bases; J trimming: 5 bases; junction bases outside the gene matches: 9. This CDR3 contains 15 residues. CDR3 sequence (DNA): TGCAGTGCTAGCCCTACTAGCGGGAGTCTTAACGAGCAGTACTTC. Translated, it gives CSASPTSGSLNEQYF.

The chain carries TRBV4-3 and TRBJ2-7; 10 nucleotides agree with TRBD2. The CDR3 has 17 residues. Germline V gene lookup returns CDR1 LGHNA and CDR2 YSLEER. V was pared by 0 bases and J by 3 bases, with 8 bases of the junction left unmatched. The CDR3 coding sequence is TGCGCCAGCAGCCAAGATGCTAGGACTAGCGGACTCTACGAGCAGTACTTC. As protein: CASSQDARTSGLYEQYF.

In its sample, this clonotype was seen many times. The rearrangement joins TRBV12-3 or TRBV12-4 to TRBJ1-1, with no clear D. The CDR3 runs to 13 residues. Trimming pared 3 bases from V and 6 bases from J, leaving 11 bases between. CDR3: CASSLAGGPEAFF. CDR3 DNA: TGTGCCAGCAGTTTGGCTGGAGGCCCTGAAGCTTTCTTT.

This clonotype was counted a few times. The chain couples TRBV5-1 to TRBJ2-3; D not certain. Trimming pared 1 base from V and 0 bases from J, leaving 6 bases between. CDR3 length: 14 amino acids. Germline CDR1 is SGHRS and CDR2 is YFSETQ. CDR3 sequence (DNA): TGCGCCAGCAGCTTGTTCACTAGCACAGATACGCAGTATTTT. This codes for CASSLFTSTDTQYF.

The rearrangement links TRBV20-1 to TRBJ2-1, with 13 bases fitting TRBD2. Germline assignment: CDR1 DFQATT and CDR2 SNEGSKA (reference sequence). This CDR3 has 16 residues. The CDR3 DNA is TGCTGCGCTCCGCCAGCGACTAGCGGGAGGTACAATGAGCAGTTCTTC. Protein product: CCAPPATSGRYNEQFF.

The rearrangement uses TRBV7-9 and TRBJ2-7; no definite D call. Germline-derived CDR1 and CDR2 are SEHNR and FQNEAQ (reference sequence). V gave up 2 bases and J gave up 4 bases, with 15 bases separating them. The length of the CDR3 is 15 residues. CDR3 loop: CASSLHGRNRYEQYF. CDR3 nucleotides: TGTGCCAGCAGCTTACACGGTCGGAATAGATACGAGCAGTACTTC. Variable domain in full (rest from reference TRBV7-9 and TRBJ2-7): DTGVSQNPRHKITKRGQNVTFRCDPISEHNRLYWYRQTLGQGPEFLTYFQNEAQLEKSRLLSDRFSAERPKGSFSTLEIQRTEQGDSAMYLCASSLHGRNRYEQYFGPGTRLTVT.

The table lists this clonotype with a few counts. The chain carries TRBV10-3 and TRBJ2-7, with no clear D. This CDR3 has 12 residues. Trimming pared 4 bases from V and 1 base from J, leaving 5 bases between. The V gene's germline CDR1 is ENHRY and CDR2 SYGVKD. CDR3 sequence (DNA): TGTGCCATCAGTGGGGGATCCTACGAGCAGTACTTC. It translates to CAISGGSYEQYF.

This clonotype has ten or more counts. The chain employs TRBV7-6 and TRBJ2-3; the match to TRBD2 covers 9 bases. The CDR3 is 18 amino acids. After removal of 2 bases from V and 3 bases from J, the junction contained 12 bases not matched to a gene. From germline, CDR1 is SGHVS and CDR2 FNYEAQ. As DNA, the CDR3 is TGTGCCAGCAGCTTACTTCCCTTAGCGGGAGAGGAAACAGATACGCAGTATTTT. It encodes CASSLLPLAGEETDTQYF.

This sequence joins TRBV9 and TRBJ2-3; D gene unclear. CDR1 is SGDLS, CDR2 YYNGEE, per germline. CDR3 size: 15 residues. Trimming took off 0 bases at V and 2 bases at J, with 10 bases between the two ends. CDR3 in amino acids: CASSVVGLDTDTQYF. CDR3 nucleotide sequence: TGTGCCAGCAGCGTAGTAGGGCTCGACACAGATACGCAGTATTTT.

There are many counts of this clonotype. The chain is built from TRBV5-1 and TRBJ2-7; weak D call: TRBD2 (6 bases). Germline values: CDR1 SGHRS, CDR2 YFSETQ. The germline V and J ends were trimmed by 4 bases and 4 bases, with 18 bases remaining between them. CDR3 size: 15 residues. In DNA, the CDR3 is TGCGCCAGCAGCCCCTCCACCGGGACTGTTTACGAGCAGTACTTC. Translating it yields CASSPSTGTVYEQYF.

This clonotype was picked up many times. The CDR3: CASSVLDPGYNEQFF. DNA for the CDR3: TGTGCCAGCAGCGTCCTAGATCCGGGCTACAATGAGCAGTTCTTC. The rearrangement joins TRBV3-1 to TRBJ2-1; D remains unclear. Germline loops: CDR1 LGHDT, CDR2 YNNKEL (reference sequence). The germline V and J ends were trimmed by 5 bases and 3 bases, with 14 bases remaining between them. The CDR3 is made up of 15 amino acids.

This sequence joins TRBV10-2 and TRBJ2-7; 11 bases line up with TRBD2. Germline V lookup: CDR1 WSHSY, CDR2 SAAADI. The CDR3 covers 16 residues. Trimming cost V 5 bases and J 2 bases; bases outside gene matches: 8. The CDR3 DNA reads as TGCGCCAGCAGTTCACAACTAGCGGGAGCCCCCTACGAGCAGTACTTC. It translates to CASSSQLAGAPYEQYF.

This chain links TRBV20-1 with TRBJ2-1; 7 nucleotides line up with TRBD2. CDR3 length equals 14 residues. V was pared by 6 bases and J by 9 bases, with 14 bases of the junction left unmatched. Germline V lookup: CDR1 DFQATT, CDR2 SNEGSKA (reference sequence). CDR3 region: CSAPGRGGSSEQFF. The CDR3 region has the DNA TGCAGTGCCCCCGGGCGCGGGGGTTCGAGTGAGCAGTTCTTC.

The genes are TRBV9 and TRBJ2-5; D gene uncertain. Germline V lookup: CDR1 SGDLS, CDR2 YYNGEE. This CDR3 has 11 residues. Trimming stripped 5 bases from V and 5 bases from J, with 7 bases between. CDR3 nucleotide sequence: TGTGCCAGCAGTAGAGATGAGACCCAGTACTTC. Protein: CASSRDETQYF.